One and the same sample provided the 22 T cell receptor beta chains below, sequenced in a study of cytomegalovirus exposure and HLA in healthy donors. Profiling relied on immunoSEQ multiplex PCR, and the TCRdb table lists in-frame clones only, not all of them. The sample records about 66,000 clones, 96% being singletons. Sequences were obtained from PBMCs. Source of these receptors: a man younger than 30 in good health and CMV-seronegative.

V is TRBV14 and J is TRBJ2-2, with TRBD1 matching over 9 bases. Germline CDR1 is SGHDN and CDR2 is FVKESK. V lost 3 bases, J lost 7 bases, and 6 bases stayed unmatched. The CDR3 runs to 15 residues. For the CDR3, the DNA is TGTGCCAGCAGCCACGTACAGGGGGCCGTCGGGGAGCTGTTTTTT. It translates to CASSHVQGAVGELFF.

CDR3 in amino acids: CASSLGGLAGGTYEQYF. The DNA of the CDR3 is TGTGCCAGCAGTTTAGGGGGACTAGCGGGAGGAACCTACGAGCAGTACTTC. The rearrangement joins TRBV28 to TRBJ2-7; 15 bases line up with TRBD2. The length of the CDR3 is 17 residues. The V and J ends lost 2 bases and 2 bases, in that order; junction bases with no gene match: 4. Germline values: CDR1 MDHEN, CDR2 SYDVKM.

The J gene is TRBJ2-2, the V gene TRBV5-8, with 11 bases aligning to TRBD1. CDR1 is SGHTS, CDR2 YDEGEE, per germline. The CDR3 loop spans 16 amino acids. J gave up 3 bases and V 0 bases, and 1 base lay outside the gene matches. This chain's CDR3 is CASSLGTGGYTGELFF. For the CDR3, the DNA is TGTGCCAGCAGCTTGGGGACAGGGGGCTACACCGGGGAGCTGTTTTTT.

J is TRBJ1-1 and V is TRBV7-8, with D possibly being TRBD1 (5 bases). The CDR3 has 17 residues. V was trimmed by 5 bases and J by 1 base, leaving 20 bases between them. The V gene's germline CDR1 is SGHVS and CDR2 FQNEAQ. The CDR3 DNA reads as TGTGCCAGCAGCCGTGTGGTCGGGGGGATAGGGAACACTGAAGCTTTCTTT. Encoded protein: CASSRVVGGIGNTEAFF.

Remarks on this clone: The junction shows a germline mismatch at one end, possibly a read error. V and J are TRBV19 and TRBJ1-3; maybe TRBD1 (5 bases). CDR1 and CDR2 from the germline V gene are LNHDA and SQIVND (reference sequence). The CDR3 covers 13 residues. The CDR3 loop is CASTRDSRNTIYF. The CDR3, as DNA: TGTGCCAGTACCCGGGACTCTCGAAACACCATATATTTT.

The chain uses TRBV7-9 and TRBJ1-1; D remains unclear. The V gene lost 1 base and the J gene lost 2 bases, with 8 bases spanning the gap. Germline V gives CDR1 SEHNR, CDR2 FQNEAQ (reference sequence). CDR3 size: 14 residues. The CDR3: CASSLGQANTEAFF. CDR3 DNA: TGTGCCAGCAGCTTAGGGCAGGCTAACACTGAAGCTTTCTTT. Drawing the rest from reference TRBV7-9 and TRBJ1-1, the complete variable domain is DTGVSQNPRHKITKRGQNVTFRCDPISEHNRLYWYRQTLGQGPEFLTYFQNEAQLEKSRLLSDRFSAERPKGSFSTLEIQRTEQGDSAMYLCASSLGQANTEAFFGQGTRLTVV.

The rearrangement joins TRBV11-2 to TRBJ2-1, with a weak D call TRBD2 (6 bases). Germline values: CDR1 SGHAT, CDR2 FQNNGV. Trimming removed 1 base from V and 8 bases from J, with 18 bases in between. The CDR3 runs 16 residues. The CDR3 DNA reads as TGTGCCAGCAGCTTAGTCCCGGGGGAGCGTCTGGATGAGCAGTTCTTC. Encoded protein: CASSLVPGERLDEQFF.

This clone was seen once. The rearrangement joins TRBV6-5 to TRBJ2-1; 9 nucleotides match TRBD2. The V and J ends lost 3 bases and 0 bases, in that order; junction bases with no gene match: 0. Germline lookup yields CDR1 MNHEY and CDR2 SVGAGI. The CDR3 is 15 amino acids. The DNA of the CDR3 is TGTGCCAGCAGTTATAGCGGGAGCTCCTACAATGAGCAGTTCTTC. Its translation: CASSYSGSSYNEQFF.

For the CDR3, the DNA is TGTGCCAGCAGCGTTTTCAGCGGCACAGATACGCAGTATTTT. It is translated as CASSVFSGTDTQYF. The V call is TRBV9, the J call TRBJ2-3, with D unclear. Germline CDR1 is SGDLS and CDR2 is YYNGEE. This CDR3 is 14 amino acids long. The V gene lost 2 bases and the J gene lost 1 base, with 8 bases spanning the gap.

V usage is TRBV27 and J usage is TRBJ2-1; no clear D. The V end was cut by 5 bases, the J end by 0 bases, with 20 bases between. Per germline, CDR1 MNHEY and CDR2 SMNVEV (reference sequence). This CDR3 comprises 18 residues. CDR3 DNA: TGTGCCAGCAGTCCCCCCCCCGACCGGGTGAGCTCCTACAATGAGCAGTTCTTC. It is translated as CASSPPPDRVSSYNEQFF.

The chain joins TRBV28 to TRBJ2-2; 8 bases agree with TRBD2. CDR1 and CDR2 from the germline V gene are MDHEN and SYDVKM. The CDR3 spans 16 residues. V shed 6 bases, J shed 4 bases, and the junction held 10 bases outside the gene matches. CDR3 nucleotides: TGTGCCAGCAGCCCCGGGGGGGCTAGCCGCACCGGGGAGCTGTTTTTT. The encoded protein is CASSPGGASRTGELFF.

The chain carries TRBV7-9 and TRBJ2-7; D may be TRBD2 (5 bases). Germline CDR1 is SEHNR and CDR2 is FQNEAQ (reference sequence). This CDR3 spans 16 amino acids. V shed 5 bases and J shed 7 bases, with 24 bases lying between them. CDR3 protein: CASSEGRGTLVGEQYF. The CDR3 DNA is TGTGCCAGCAGCGAAGGACGGGGTACTCTCGTGGGTGAGCAGTACTTC.

This chain links TRBV13 with TRBJ2-1, with 7 bases that match TRBD2. In germline, CDR1 is PRHDT, CDR2 FYEKMQ (reference sequence). The CDR3 has 15 amino acids. V lost 3 bases to trimming and J lost 7 bases; unmatched junction nucleotides: 9. The CDR3, as DNA: TGTGCCAGCAGCTTGAGACTAGCCAACTTAAATGAGCAGTTCTTC. Protein product: CASSLRLANLNEQFF.

The rearrangement joins TRBV7-2 to TRBJ2-7; 10 positions match TRBD2. The CDR3 runs to 14 residues. The junction had 1 base not matched to a gene; V was cut back by 2 bases and J by 3 bases. Germline CDR1 and CDR2: SGHTA and FQGNSA. CDR3 residues: CASSLSSGSYEQYF. The CDR3 bases are TGTGCCAGCAGCTTATCTAGCGGGAGCTACGAGCAGTACTTC.

CDR3 residues: CATSSRGGTGFEKLFF. The CDR3 DNA is TGTGCCACCAGCTCCCGAGGAGGGACAGGGTTCGAAAAACTGTTTTTT. The V and J genes are TRBV15 and TRBJ1-4; 9 bases align to TRBD1. V lost 5 bases, J lost 8 bases, and 12 bases stayed unmatched. The CDR3 is 16 residues long. Germline lookup yields CDR1 LNHNV and CDR2 YYDKDF (reference sequence).

V and J are TRBV28 and TRBJ2-5, with a tentative D call TRBD1 (7 bases). The CDR3 runs 15 residues. Germline V gives CDR1 MDHEN, CDR2 SYDVKM. The germline V and J ends were trimmed by 5 bases and 5 bases, with 18 bases remaining between them. The chain's CDR3 is CASSAPRGAGETQYF. For the CDR3, the DNA is TGTGCCAGCAGTGCCCCCAGGGGGGCAGGCGAGACCCAGTACTTC.

V is TRBV9 and J is TRBJ2-5; TRBD1 agrees at 7 bases. Trimming removed 3 bases from V and 5 bases from J; junction bases left unmatched: 7. This CDR3 is built from 14 residues. CDR1 SGDLS and CDR2 YYNGEE come from the germline V gene. CDR3 region: CASSGKTGWETQYF. The CDR3 bases are TGTGCCAGCAGCGGAAAGACAGGGTGGGAGACCCAGTACTTC.

The chain links TRBV5-1 to TRBJ2-1; D possibly corresponds to TRBD2 (5 bases). The CDR3 runs to 13 residues. Trimming left V 4 bases short and J 10 bases short, with 15 bases between. Germline V gives CDR1 SGHRS, CDR2 YFSETQ. The CDR3 here is CASSTETGNEQFF. CDR3 sequence (DNA): TGCGCCAGCAGCACCGAGACCGGGAACGAGCAGTTCTTC.

The rearrangement joins TRBV27 to TRBJ1-1; D perhaps matches TRBD1 (5 bases). The V end was cut by 0 bases, the J end by 5 bases, with 13 bases between. This CDR3 contains 15 residues. The germline V gene has CDR1 MNHEY and CDR2 SMNVEV (reference sequence). The CDR3 here is CASSLSGGYKTEAFF. The CDR3 DNA reads as TGTGCCAGCAGTTTATCCGGGGGTTATAAGACTGAAGCTTTCTTT.

The chain recombines TRBV5-4 with TRBJ1-2; the D is unclear. This CDR3 comprises 18 residues. Per the germline V gene, CDR1 is SGHNT and CDR2 is YYREEE (reference sequence). Trimming took 0 bases from V and 0 from J, leaving 18 bases between them. As DNA, the CDR3 is TGTGCCAGCAGCTTGGCCGGAGGTCTTGCCCCTTCTAACTATGGCTACACCTTC. This gives the protein CASSLAGGLAPSNYGYTF.

The V gene is TRBV19, the J gene TRBJ2-7; 7 bases agree with TRBD2. With V trimmed by 3 bases and J by 6 bases, 8 bases remained unmatched. CDR3 length equals 14 residues. Looked up from germline, CDR1 is LNHDA and CDR2 is SQIVND (reference sequence). CDR3 amino acids: CASSIQAGTGEQYF. CDR3 in DNA: TGTGCCAGTAGTATTCAAGCGGGAACGGGCGAGCAGTACTTC.

The chain carries TRBV6-5 and TRBJ1-5, with 7 bases lining up with TRBD1. This CDR3 contains 14 residues. From germline, CDR1 is MNHEY and CDR2 SVGAGI. V gave up 2 bases and J gave up 2 bases; unmatched junction bases: 0. The CDR3 is CASSYGQGNQPQHF. The CDR3 DNA is TGTGCCAGCAGTTACGGACAGGGCAATCAGCCCCAGCATTTT.